A single sample gave rise to the 26 T cell receptor beta chains below, sequenced in a study of CD8+ T cells in alopecia areata. Investigators isolated RNA and reverse transcribed it into cDNA to act as the sequencing template. TCRdb's copy holds only in-frame clones and misses some; the assay was immunoSEQ multiplex PCR. The sample holds about 180,000 clones; around 60% are singletons and the top ten take about 15%. The sample in question was CD4+ T cells sorted from blood, obtained at week 0. The receptor set was obtained from a human donor with alopecia areata.

This sequence joins TRBV5-1 and TRBJ2-4, with 9 bases matching TRBD2. Germline V gene lookup returns CDR1 SGHRS and CDR2 YFSETQ. The CDR3 length is 16 residues. V trimming: 2 bases; J trimming: 3 bases; junction bases outside the gene matches: 6. CDR3 residues: CASSLRAGGGKNIQYF. The CDR3 DNA is TGCGCCAGCAGCTTAAGAGCGGGGGGAGGCAAAAACATTCAGTACTTC.

This clone was counted a few times. Here the CDR3 reads CASSLLGEVSGNTIYF. CDR3 DNA: TGTGCCAGCAGCTTACTGGGGGAGGTCTCTGGAAACACCATATATTTT. V usage is TRBV7-9 and J usage is TRBJ1-3, with a tentative D call TRBD1 (5 bases). Trimming cost V 2 bases and J 0 bases, with 11 bases left between them. The CDR3 is 16 amino acids. The germline V gene encodes CDR1 SEHNR and CDR2 FQNEAQ (reference sequence).

CDR3 in DNA: TGTGCCAGCAGGACCGGGACAGTTGGAAACACCATATATTTT. Protein sequence: CASRTGTVGNTIYF. V and J are TRBV2 and TRBJ1-3; 7 bases are a match to TRBD1. Germline lookup yields CDR1 SNHLY and CDR2 FYNNEI. CDR3 length: 14 amino acids. V lost 6 bases, J lost 3 bases, and 5 bases stayed unmatched.

The chain combines TRBV7-2 with TRBJ2-6; 7 bases map to TRBD2. The V gene's germline CDR1 is SGHTA and CDR2 FQGNSA. Losses at the gene ends were 5 bases for V and 0 bases for J; bases not matched to a gene: 4. This CDR3 has 16 amino acids. CDR3 in amino acids: CASSPWGGSGANVLTF. CDR3 DNA: TGTGCCAGCAGCCCGTGGGGGGGCTCTGGGGCCAACGTCCTGACTTTC.

This clone was recorded only once. The chain is built from TRBV6-1 and TRBJ2-5; D uncertain. Germline V gives CDR1 MNHNS, CDR2 SASEGT. The CDR3 is 13 amino acids. V gave up 5 bases and J gave up 4 bases, with 11 bases separating them. The CDR3 reads CASSPTWGETQYF. CDR3 sequence (DNA): TGTGCCAGCAGTCCGACATGGGGAGAGACCCAGTACTTC.

The gene calls are TRBV18 and TRBJ2-5; D might be TRBD1 (5 bases). CDR1 and CDR2 (germline): KGHSH, LQKENI. The V end was cut by 2 bases, the J end by 5 bases, with 15 bases between. The CDR3 is made up of 15 amino acids. Here the CDR3 DNA reads TGTGCCAGCTCACCATTTCAGGGCTTGGTGGAGACCCAGTACTTC. Translation: CASSPFQGLVETQYF.

The J gene is TRBJ2-1, the V gene TRBV19; D assignment may be TRBD1 or TRBD2 (5 bases each). Per the germline V gene, CDR1 is LNHDA and CDR2 is SQIVND (reference sequence). The V and J ends lost 4 bases and 10 bases respectively, with 14 bases between them. There are 13 residues in the CDR3. DNA of the CDR3: TGTGCCAGTAGTACCTACCCAGGGAGAGAGCAGTTCTTC. Its translation is CASSTYPGREQFF. Full variable domain (missing parts from reference TRBV19 and TRBJ2-1): DGGITQSPKYLFRKEGQNVTLSCEQNLNHDAMYWYRQDPGQGLRLIYYSQIVNDFQKGDIAEGYSVSREKKESFPLTVTSAQKNPTAFYLCASSTYPGREQFFGPGTRLTVL.

This CDR3 reads CSVLRAEGYTF. CDR3 nucleotides: TGCAGCGTTCTAAGGGCTGAAGGGTACACCTTC. V usage is TRBV29-1 and J usage is TRBJ1-2; no clear D. Looked up from germline, CDR1 is SQVTM and CDR2 is ANQGSEA. Trimming took 5 bases from V and 11 from J, leaving 15 bases between them. The CDR3 runs 11 residues.

In DNA form, the CDR3 reads TGTGCTATCAGAAACTCGGGACTGAACTCCTACGAGCAGTACTTC. Its translation is CAIRNSGLNSYEQYF. This sequence joins TRBV6-6 and TRBJ2-7, with TRBD2 as a possible D gene (6 bases). The CDR3 covers 15 residues. The germline V gene has CDR1 MNHNY and CDR2 SVGAGI (reference sequence).

The CDR3 sequence is CSATVNTEAFF. Here the CDR3 DNA reads TGCAGTGCGACGGTGAACACTGAAGCTTTCTTT. The J gene is TRBJ1-1, the V gene TRBV20-1; unclear D gene. V dropped 6 bases and J dropped 0 bases, with 5 bases sitting between them. CDR1 DFQATT and CDR2 SNEGSKA come from the germline V gene (reference sequence). The length of the CDR3 is 11 residues.

This clone was counted at least ten times. V gene TRBV29-1 combines with J gene TRBJ1-1; possibly TRBD1 for D (6 bases). The germline gives CDR1 SQVTM, CDR2 ANQGSEA. The ends were cut back, 4 bases at V and 5 bases at J, with 14 bases in the middle. This CDR3 comprises 13 residues. This CDR3 reads CSVVQGWQTEAFF. The CDR3 DNA reads as TGCAGCGTTGTACAGGGTTGGCAGACTGAAGCTTTCTTT.

With respect to this clone: The junction departs from the called germline gene at one end, perhaps through a read error. The CDR3: CASRTGRPGTF. CDR3 in DNA: TGTGCCAGTAGGACGGGACGGCCAGGGACCTTT. The rearrangement links TRBV19 to TRBJ1-6; tentative D call: TRBD1 (5 bases). CDR1 LNHDA and CDR2 SQIVND come from the germline V gene (reference sequence). The CDR3 sequence is 11 residues long.

V is TRBV18 and J is TRBJ2-6; D gene ambiguous. From germline, CDR1 is KGHSH and CDR2 LQKENI. V shed 3 bases and J shed 0 bases, with 9 bases lying between them. This CDR3 contains 16 residues. The CDR3 DNA sequence: TGTGCCAGCTCACCTACTATCCCCTCTGGGGCCAACGTCCTGACTTTC. Amino acids: CASSPTIPSGANVLTF.

This clone has more than one count but fewer than ten. The V call is TRBV29-1, the J call TRBJ1-1; TRBD1 is a possible D gene (5 bases). The CDR3 consists of 16 residues. The germline V gene encodes CDR1 SQVTM and CDR2 ANQGSEA. Trimming left V 4 bases short and J 1 base short, with 19 bases between. The CDR3 nucleotides are TGCAGCGTTGTTCCCCGGATTGACAGTTCGAACACTGAAGCTTTCTTT. Translating it yields CSVVPRIDSSNTEAFF.

J is TRBJ1-1 and V is TRBV6-5; D gene uncertain. Looked up from germline, CDR1 is MNHEY and CDR2 is SVGAGI. The CDR3 totals 11 residues. The germline V and J ends were trimmed by 8 bases and 7 bases, with 11 bases remaining between them. This CDR3 is CASASVREAFF. The CDR3 nucleotides are TGTGCCAGCGCCTCTGTACGTGAAGCTTTCTTT.

V usage is TRBV15 and J usage is TRBJ1-5; 8 positions agree with TRBD1. The CDR3 totals 13 residues. With V trimmed by 8 bases and J by 6 bases, 6 bases remained unmatched. Per germline, CDR1 LNHNV and CDR2 YYDKDF (reference sequence). CDR3 amino acids: CATGSGGLQPQHF. DNA for the CDR3: TGTGCCACCGGGTCAGGGGGCCTTCAGCCCCAGCATTTT.

The chain is built from TRBV29-1 and TRBJ2-6, with D perhaps TRBD2 (6 bases). The CDR3 consists of 16 residues. V shed 3 bases and J shed 0 bases, with 12 bases lying between them. Germline V gives CDR1 SQVTM, CDR2 ANQGSEA. CDR3 in DNA: TGCAGCGTTGACGCGGGGTCTAGCTCTGGGGCCAACGTCCTGACTTTC. This sequence encodes CSVDAGSSSGANVLTF.

V is TRBV30 and J is TRBJ1-1; D unclear. V dropped 4 bases and J dropped 1 base, with 13 bases sitting between them. Germline V gives CDR1 GTSNPN, CDR2 SVGIG (reference sequence). This CDR3 contains 14 residues. CDR3 loop: CAWTATTQNTEAFF. CDR3 sequence (DNA): TGTGCCTGGACTGCCACAACACAGAACACTGAAGCTTTCTTT.

The chain carries TRBV4-2 and TRBJ2-3, with 9 bases aligning to TRBD2. CDR3 length equals 18 residues. Looked up from germline, CDR1 is LGHNA and CDR2 is YNFKEQ. With V trimmed by 0 bases and J by 5 bases, 12 bases remained unmatched. CDR3 DNA: TGTGCCAGCAGCCAAGAGTTATCCCTAGCGGGGCGGGGAGATACGCAGTATTTT. The encoded protein is CASSQELSLAGRGDTQYF.

V and J are TRBV30 and TRBJ2-7, with TRBD1 as a possible D gene (6 bases). Trimming cost V 6 bases and J 2 bases, with 17 bases left between them. CDR1 and CDR2 (germline): GTSNPN, SVGIG (reference sequence). The CDR3 spans 14 residues. The CDR3 region has the DNA TGTGCCTGTAAAACGTGGACAGAACCCTACGAGCAGTACTTC. Its translation: CACKTWTEPYEQYF.

This chain links TRBV10-3 with TRBJ2-7; 9 nucleotides match TRBD1. The CDR3 has 18 amino acids. CDR1 is ENHRY, CDR2 SYGVKD, per germline. V shed 0 bases and J 3 bases; nucleotides not matched to a gene: 12. The CDR3 spells CAISESSTGTGTLYEQYF. In nucleotides, the CDR3 is TGTGCCATCAGTGAGTCGAGTACCGGGACAGGGACTCTCTACGAGCAGTACTTC.

This chain connects TRBV30 to TRBJ2-2; D ambiguous. V was clipped by 3 bases and J by 0 bases, with 5 bases between them. Germline lookup yields CDR1 GTSNPN and CDR2 SVGIG (reference sequence). The CDR3 has 13 amino acids. CDR3 residues: CAWRGTNTGELFF. The CDR3 DNA is TGTGCCTGGAGGGGAACGAACACCGGGGAGCTGTTTTTT.

The J gene is TRBJ1-1, the V gene TRBV14; D is ambiguous. This CDR3 is 11 amino acids long. The V and J ends lost 5 bases and 7 bases respectively, with 8 bases between them. Germline V gene lookup returns CDR1 SGHDN and CDR2 FVKESK. The CDR3 DNA reads TGTGCCAGCAGCGGTGATCTTGAAGCTTTCTTT. It yields the protein CASSGDLEAFF. Full variable domain (missing parts from reference TRBV14 and TRBJ1-1): EAGVTQFPSHSVIEKGQTVTLRCDPISGHDNLYWYRRVMGKEIKFLLHFVKESKQDESGMPNNRFLAERTGGTYSTLKVQPAELEDSGVYFCASSGDLEAFFGQGTRLTVV.

The chain uses TRBV4-1 and TRBJ2-5; D remains ambiguous. Germline loops: CDR1 MGHRA, CDR2 YSYEKL. V was shortened by 6 bases and J by 2 bases, with 10 bases between the two germline ends. This CDR3 contains 13 residues. The CDR3 loop is CASRGKIQETQYF. The DNA for the CDR3 is TGCGCCAGCAGGGGGAAGATACAAGAGACCCAGTACTTC.

This clone was observed a few times. This chain links TRBV7-3 with TRBJ2-1, with a possible D match to TRBD2 (6 bases). V gave up 2 bases and J gave up 0 bases, with 11 bases separating them. Germline CDR1 is SGHTA and CDR2 is FQGTGA. The CDR3 totals 16 residues. CDR3 residues: CASSLGAGGSYNEQFF. The DNA for the CDR3 is TGTGCCAGCAGCTTAGGGGCCGGGGGCTCCTACAATGAGCAGTTCTTC.

The V and J genes are TRBV4-1 and TRBJ2-2; D tentatively reads TRBD1 or TRBD2 (5 bases each). The germline V gene has CDR1 MGHRA and CDR2 YSYEKL. This CDR3 region has 15 residues. V lost 6 bases, J lost 1 base, and 12 bases lay in between. Written as DNA, the CDR3 is TGCGCCAGCAGAGCGGACACTGTGAACACCGGGGAGCTGTTTTTT. This gives the protein CASRADTVNTGELFF.